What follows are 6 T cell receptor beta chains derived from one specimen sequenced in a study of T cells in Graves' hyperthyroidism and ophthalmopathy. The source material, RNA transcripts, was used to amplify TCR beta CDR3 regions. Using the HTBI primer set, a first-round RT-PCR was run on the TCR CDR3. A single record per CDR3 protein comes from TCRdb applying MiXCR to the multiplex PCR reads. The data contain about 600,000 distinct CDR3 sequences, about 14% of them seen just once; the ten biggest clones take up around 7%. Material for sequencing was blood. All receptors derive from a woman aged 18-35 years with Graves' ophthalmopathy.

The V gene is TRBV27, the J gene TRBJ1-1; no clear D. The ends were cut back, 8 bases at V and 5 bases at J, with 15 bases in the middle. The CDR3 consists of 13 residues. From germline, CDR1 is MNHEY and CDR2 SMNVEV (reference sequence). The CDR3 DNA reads TGTGCCAGCCGCTCCAACCCTCTGACTGAAGCTTTCTTT. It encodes CASRSNPLTEAFF.

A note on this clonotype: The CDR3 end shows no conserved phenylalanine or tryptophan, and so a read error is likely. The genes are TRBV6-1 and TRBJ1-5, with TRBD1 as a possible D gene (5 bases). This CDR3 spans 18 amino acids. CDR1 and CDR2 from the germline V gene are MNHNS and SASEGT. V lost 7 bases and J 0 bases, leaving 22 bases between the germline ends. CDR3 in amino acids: CASIRSSGGRYSNQPQHL. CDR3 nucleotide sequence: TGTGCCAGCATCCGGTCCTCCGGGGGGAGATATAGCAATCAGCCCCAGCATCTT.

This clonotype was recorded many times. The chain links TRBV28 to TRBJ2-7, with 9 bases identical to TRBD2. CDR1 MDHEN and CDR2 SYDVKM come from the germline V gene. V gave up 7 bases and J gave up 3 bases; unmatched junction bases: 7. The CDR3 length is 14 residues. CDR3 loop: CASTLREGNYEQYF. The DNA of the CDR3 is TGTGCCAGCACCTTGCGGGAGGGGAACTACGAGCAGTACTTC.

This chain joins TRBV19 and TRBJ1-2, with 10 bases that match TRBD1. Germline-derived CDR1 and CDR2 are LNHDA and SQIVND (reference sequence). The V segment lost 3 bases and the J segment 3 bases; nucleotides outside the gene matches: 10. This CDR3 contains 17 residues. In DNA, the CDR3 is TGTGCCAGTAGTATGGACGGAGGGGACAGGGGTGACTATGGCTACACCTTC. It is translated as CASSMDGGDRGDYGYTF. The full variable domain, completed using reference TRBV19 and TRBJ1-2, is DGGITQSPKYLFRKEGQNVTLSCEQNLNHDAMYWYRQDPGQGLRLIYYSQIVNDFQKGDIAEGYSVSREKKESFPLTVTSAQKNPTAFYLCASSMDGGDRGDYGYTFGSGTRLTVV.

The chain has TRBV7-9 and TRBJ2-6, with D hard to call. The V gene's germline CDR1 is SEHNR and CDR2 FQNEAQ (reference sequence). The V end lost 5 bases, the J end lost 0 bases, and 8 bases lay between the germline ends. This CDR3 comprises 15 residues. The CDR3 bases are TGTGCCAGCAGCCCGGCGACCTCTGGGGCCAACGTCCTGACTTTC. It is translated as CASSPATSGANVLTF.

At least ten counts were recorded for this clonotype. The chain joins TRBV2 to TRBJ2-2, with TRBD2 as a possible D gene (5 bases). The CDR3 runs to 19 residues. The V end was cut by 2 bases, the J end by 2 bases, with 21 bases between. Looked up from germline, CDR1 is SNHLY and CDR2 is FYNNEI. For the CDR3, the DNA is TGTGCCAGCAGTGAAACCGGGTTGGGCGGGCGGCAAAACACCGGGGAGCTGTTTTTT. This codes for CASSETGLGGRQNTGELFF.